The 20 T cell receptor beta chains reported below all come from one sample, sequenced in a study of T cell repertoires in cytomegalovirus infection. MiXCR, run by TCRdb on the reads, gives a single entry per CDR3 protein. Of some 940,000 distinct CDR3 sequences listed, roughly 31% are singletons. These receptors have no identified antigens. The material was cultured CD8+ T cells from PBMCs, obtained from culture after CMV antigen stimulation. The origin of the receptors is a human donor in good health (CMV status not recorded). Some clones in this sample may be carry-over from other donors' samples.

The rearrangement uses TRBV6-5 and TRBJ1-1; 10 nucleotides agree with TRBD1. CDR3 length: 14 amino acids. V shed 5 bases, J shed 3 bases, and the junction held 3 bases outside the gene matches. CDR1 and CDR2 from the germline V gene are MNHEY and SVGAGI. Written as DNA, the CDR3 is TGTGCCAGCAGTAAGGGACAGGGGTACACTGAAGCTTTCTTT. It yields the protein CASSKGQGYTEAFF.

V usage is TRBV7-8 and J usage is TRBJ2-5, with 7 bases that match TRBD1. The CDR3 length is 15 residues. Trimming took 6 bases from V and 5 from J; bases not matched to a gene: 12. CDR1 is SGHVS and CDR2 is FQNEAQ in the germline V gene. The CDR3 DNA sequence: TGTGCCAGCAGTCCAGACAGGGCCACCCGGGAGACCCAGTACTTC. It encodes CASSPDRATRETQYF.

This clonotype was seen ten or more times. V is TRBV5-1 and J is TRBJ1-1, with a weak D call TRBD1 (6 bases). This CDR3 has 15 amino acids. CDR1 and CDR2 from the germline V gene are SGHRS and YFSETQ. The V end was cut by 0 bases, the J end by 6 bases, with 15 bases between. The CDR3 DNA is TGCGCCAGCAGCTTGGTTGGGGGCGCAGGTCCTGAAGCTTTCTTT. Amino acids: CASSLVGGAGPEAFF.

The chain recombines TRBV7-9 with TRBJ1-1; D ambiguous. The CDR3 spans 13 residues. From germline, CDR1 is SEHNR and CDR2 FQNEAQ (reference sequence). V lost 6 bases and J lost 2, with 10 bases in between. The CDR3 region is CASSKPLNTEAFF. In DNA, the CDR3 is TGTGCCAGCAGTAAGCCCCTAAACACTGAAGCTTTCTTT. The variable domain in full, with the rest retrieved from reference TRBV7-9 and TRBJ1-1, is DTGVSQNPRHKITKRGQNVTFRCDPISEHNRLYWYRQTLGQGPEFLTYFQNEAQLEKSRLLSDRFSAERPKGSFSTLEIQRTEQGDSAMYLCASSKPLNTEAFFGQGTRLTVV.

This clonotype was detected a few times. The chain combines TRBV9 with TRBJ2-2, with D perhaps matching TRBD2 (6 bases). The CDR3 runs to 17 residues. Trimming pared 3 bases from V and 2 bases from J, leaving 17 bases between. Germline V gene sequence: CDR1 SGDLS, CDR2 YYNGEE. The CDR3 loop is CASSAPRSGGNTGELFF. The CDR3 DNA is TGTGCCAGCAGCGCCCCCCGGTCCGGGGGTAACACCGGGGAGCTGTTTTTT.

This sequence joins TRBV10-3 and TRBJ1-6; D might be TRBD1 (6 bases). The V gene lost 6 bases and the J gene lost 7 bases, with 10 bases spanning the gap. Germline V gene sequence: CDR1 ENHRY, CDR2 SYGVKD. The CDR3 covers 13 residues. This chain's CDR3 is CAIRQGGNSPLHF. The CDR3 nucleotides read TGTGCCATCAGACAGGGTGGCAATTCACCCCTCCACTTT.

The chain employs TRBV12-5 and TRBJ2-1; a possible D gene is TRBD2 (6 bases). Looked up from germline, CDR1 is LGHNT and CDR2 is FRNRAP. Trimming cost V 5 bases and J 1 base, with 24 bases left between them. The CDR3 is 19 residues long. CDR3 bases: TGTGCTAGTGGTCTCAACACGGGACCCGGGGGTGTATCCTACAATGAGCAGTTCTTC. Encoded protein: CASGLNTGPGGVSYNEQFF. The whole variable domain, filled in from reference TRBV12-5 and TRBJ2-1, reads DARVTQTPRHKVTEMGQEVTMRCQPILGHNTVFWYRQTMMQGLELLAYFRNRAPLDDSGMPKDRFSAEMPDATLATLKIQPSEPRDSAVYFCASGLNTGPGGVSYNEQFFGPGTRLTVL.

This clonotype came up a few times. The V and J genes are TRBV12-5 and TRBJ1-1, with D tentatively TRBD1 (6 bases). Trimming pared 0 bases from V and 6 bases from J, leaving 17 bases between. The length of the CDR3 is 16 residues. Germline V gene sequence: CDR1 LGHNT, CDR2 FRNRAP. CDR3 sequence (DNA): TGTGCTAGTGGTTTGGTAGTGGGGGGCGCTTTCCCTGAAGCTTTCTTT. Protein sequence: CASGLVVGGAFPEAFF.

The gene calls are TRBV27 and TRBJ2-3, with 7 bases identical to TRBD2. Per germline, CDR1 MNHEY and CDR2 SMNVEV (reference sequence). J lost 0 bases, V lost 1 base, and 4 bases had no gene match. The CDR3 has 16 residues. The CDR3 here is CASSLYGGVSTDTQYF. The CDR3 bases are TGTGCCAGCAGTTTATATGGGGGGGTAAGCACAGATACGCAGTATTTT.

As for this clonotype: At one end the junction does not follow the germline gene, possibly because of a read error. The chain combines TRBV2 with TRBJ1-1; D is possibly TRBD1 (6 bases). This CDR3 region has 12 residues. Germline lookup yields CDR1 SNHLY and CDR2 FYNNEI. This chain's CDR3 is CVSRNRDPEAFF. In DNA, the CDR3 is TGTGTCAGCAGAAACAGGGACCCTGAAGCTTTCTTT.

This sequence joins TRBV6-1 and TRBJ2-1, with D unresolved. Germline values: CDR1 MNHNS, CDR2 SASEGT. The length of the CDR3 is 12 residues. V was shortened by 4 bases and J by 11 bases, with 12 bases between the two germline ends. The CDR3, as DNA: TGTGCCAGCAGTGGGCAAGACTCTAAGCAGTTCTTC. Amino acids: CASSGQDSKQFF.

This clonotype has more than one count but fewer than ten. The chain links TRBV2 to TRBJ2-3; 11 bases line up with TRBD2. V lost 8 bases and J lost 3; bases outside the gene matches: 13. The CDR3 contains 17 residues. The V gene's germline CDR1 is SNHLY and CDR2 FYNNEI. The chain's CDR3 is CASLGAPGLAETDTQYF. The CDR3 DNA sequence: TGTGCCAGCCTAGGGGCACCGGGACTAGCGGAGACAGATACGCAGTATTTT. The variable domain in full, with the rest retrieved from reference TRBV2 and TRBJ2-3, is EPEVTQTPSHQVTQMGQEVILRCVPISNHLYFYWYRQILGQKVEFLVSFYNNEISEKSEIFDDQFSVERPDGSNFTLKIRSTKLEDSAMYFCASLGAPGLAETDTQYFGPGTRLTVL.

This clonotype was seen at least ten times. The CDR3 spells CASGFTVDTSRSSYNEQFF. The CDR3 DNA reads TGTGCTAGTGGTTTTACGGTGGACACTAGCCGGAGCTCCTACAATGAGCAGTTCTTC. The gene calls are TRBV12-5 and TRBJ2-1, with D possibly being TRBD2 (6 bases). Germline CDR1 and CDR2: LGHNT and FRNRAP. The germline V and J ends were trimmed by 3 bases and 0 bases, with 21 bases remaining between them. This CDR3 is built from 19 residues.

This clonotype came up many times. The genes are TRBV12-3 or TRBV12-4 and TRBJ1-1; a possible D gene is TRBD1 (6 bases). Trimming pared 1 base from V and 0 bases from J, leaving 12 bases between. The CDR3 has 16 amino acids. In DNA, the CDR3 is TGTGCCAGCAGTTTAGAGAGGGGGGGATTGAACACTGAAGCTTTCTTT. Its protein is CASSLERGGLNTEAFF.

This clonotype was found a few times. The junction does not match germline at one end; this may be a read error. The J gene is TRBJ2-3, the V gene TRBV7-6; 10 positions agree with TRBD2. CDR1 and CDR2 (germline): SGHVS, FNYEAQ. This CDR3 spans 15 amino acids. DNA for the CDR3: TGTGCCAGCAGCCCACTAGCGGGATACACAGATACGCAGTGTTTT. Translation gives CASSPLAGYTDTQCF.

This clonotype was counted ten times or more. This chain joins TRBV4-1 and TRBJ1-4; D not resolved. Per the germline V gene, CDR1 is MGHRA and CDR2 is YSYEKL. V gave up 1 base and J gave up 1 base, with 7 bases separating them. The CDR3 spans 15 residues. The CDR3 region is CASSQVSVTNEKLFF. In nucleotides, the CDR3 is TGCGCCAGCAGCCAAGTGTCCGTAACTAATGAAAAACTGTTTTTT.

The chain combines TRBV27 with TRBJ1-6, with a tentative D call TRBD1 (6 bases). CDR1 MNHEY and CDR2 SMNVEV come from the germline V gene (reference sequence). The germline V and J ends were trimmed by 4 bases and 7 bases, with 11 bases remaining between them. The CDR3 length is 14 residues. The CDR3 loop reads CASSWGQENSPLHF. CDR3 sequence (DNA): TGTGCCAGCAGTTGGGGACAAGAAAATTCACCCCTCCACTTT.

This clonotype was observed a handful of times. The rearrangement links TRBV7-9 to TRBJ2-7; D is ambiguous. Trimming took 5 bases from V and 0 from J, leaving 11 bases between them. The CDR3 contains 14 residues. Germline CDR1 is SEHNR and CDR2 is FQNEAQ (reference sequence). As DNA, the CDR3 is TGTGCCAGCAGCGGGCCTTATAGCTCCTACGAGCAGTACTTC. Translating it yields CASSGPYSSYEQYF.

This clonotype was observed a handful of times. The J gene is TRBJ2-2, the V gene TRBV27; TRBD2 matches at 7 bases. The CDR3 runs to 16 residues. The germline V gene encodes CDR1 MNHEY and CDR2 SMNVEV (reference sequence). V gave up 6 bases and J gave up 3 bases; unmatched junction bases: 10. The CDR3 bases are TGTGCCAGCAGACTATCTCGGGGGGTTTACACCGGGGAGCTGTTTTTT. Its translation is CASRLSRGVYTGELFF.

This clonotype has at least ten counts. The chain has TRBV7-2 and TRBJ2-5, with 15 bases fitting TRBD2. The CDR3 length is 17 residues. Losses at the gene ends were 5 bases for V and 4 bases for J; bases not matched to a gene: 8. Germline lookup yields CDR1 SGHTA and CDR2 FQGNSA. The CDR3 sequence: CASSPWTSGGAGETQYF. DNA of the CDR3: TGTGCCAGCAGCCCATGGACTAGCGGGGGGGCAGGAGAGACCCAGTACTTC.